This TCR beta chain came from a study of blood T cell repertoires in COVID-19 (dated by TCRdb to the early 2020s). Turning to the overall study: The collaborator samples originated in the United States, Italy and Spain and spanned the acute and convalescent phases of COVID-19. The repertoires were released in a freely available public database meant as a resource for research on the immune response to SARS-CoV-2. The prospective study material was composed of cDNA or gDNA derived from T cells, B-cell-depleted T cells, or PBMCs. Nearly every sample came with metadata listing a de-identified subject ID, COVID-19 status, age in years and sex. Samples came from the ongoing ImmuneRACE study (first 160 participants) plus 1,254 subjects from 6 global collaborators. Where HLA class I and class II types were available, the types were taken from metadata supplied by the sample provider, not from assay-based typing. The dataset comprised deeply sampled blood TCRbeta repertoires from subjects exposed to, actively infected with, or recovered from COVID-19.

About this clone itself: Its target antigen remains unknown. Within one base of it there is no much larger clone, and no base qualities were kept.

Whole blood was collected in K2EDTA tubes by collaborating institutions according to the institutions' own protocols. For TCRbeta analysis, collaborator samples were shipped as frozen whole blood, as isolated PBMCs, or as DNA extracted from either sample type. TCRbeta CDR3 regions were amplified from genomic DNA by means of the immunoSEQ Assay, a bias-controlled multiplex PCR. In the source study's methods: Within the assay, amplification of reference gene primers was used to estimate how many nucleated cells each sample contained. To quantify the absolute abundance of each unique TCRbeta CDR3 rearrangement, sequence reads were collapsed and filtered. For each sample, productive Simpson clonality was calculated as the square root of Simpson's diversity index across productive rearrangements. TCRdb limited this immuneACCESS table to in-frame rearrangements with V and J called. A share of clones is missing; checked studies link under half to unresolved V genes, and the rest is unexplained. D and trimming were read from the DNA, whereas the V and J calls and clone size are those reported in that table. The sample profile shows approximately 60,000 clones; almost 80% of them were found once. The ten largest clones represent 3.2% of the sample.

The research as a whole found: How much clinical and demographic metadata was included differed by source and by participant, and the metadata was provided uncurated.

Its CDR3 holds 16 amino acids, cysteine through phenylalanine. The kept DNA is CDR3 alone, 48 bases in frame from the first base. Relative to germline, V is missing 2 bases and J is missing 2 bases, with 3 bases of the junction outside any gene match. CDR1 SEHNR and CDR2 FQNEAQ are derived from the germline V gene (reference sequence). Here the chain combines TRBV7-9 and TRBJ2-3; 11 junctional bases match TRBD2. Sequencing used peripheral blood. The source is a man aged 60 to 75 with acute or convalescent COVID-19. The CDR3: CASSLNSGGDTDTQYF. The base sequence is TGTGCCAGCAGCTTAAATAGCGGGGGGGACACAGATACGCAGTATTTT.